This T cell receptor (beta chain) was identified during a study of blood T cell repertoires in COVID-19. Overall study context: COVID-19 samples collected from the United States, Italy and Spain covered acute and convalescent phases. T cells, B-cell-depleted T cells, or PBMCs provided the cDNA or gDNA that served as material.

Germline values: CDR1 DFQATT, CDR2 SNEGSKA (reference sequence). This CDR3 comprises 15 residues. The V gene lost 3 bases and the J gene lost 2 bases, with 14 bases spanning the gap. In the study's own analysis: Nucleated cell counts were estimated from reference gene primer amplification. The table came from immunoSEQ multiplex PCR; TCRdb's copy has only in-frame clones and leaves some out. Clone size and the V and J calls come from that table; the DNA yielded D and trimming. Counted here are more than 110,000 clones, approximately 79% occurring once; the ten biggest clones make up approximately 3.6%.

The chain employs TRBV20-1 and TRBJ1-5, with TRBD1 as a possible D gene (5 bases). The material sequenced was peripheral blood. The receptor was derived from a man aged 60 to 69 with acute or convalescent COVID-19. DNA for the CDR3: TGCAGTGCTAGTCCACCCCCGACAGGCAATCAGCCCCAGCATTTT. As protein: CSASPPPTGNQPQHF.